These 3 T cell receptor beta chains were sequenced from one sample in a study of monozygotic twins with cystic fibrosis. The method was immunoSEQ multiplex PCR; TCRdb's version includes in-frame clones alone and lacks a portion of them. The data hold approximately 23,000 clones, with 87% observed a single time. The specimen sequenced was blood. Receptors were obtained from a woman aged 25 to 45 with cystic fibrosis.

In this sample, this clone turned up once. CDR3 coding DNA: TGTGCCTGGAGCTCTGGTCCGGAAGCTTTCTTT. This codes for CAWSSGPEAFF. The chain carries TRBV30 and TRBJ1-1; D is unclear. The CDR3 covers 11 residues. Trimming left V 3 bases short and J 8 bases short, with 10 bases between. The germline gives CDR1 GTSNPN, CDR2 SVGIG (reference sequence).

The chain recombines TRBV12-5 with TRBJ2-1; TRBD1 agrees at 8 bases. Germline CDR1 reads LGHNT; CDR2 reads FRNRAP. The CDR3 is 12 residues long. V lost 4 bases to trimming and J lost 10 bases; unmatched junction nucleotides: 3. The chain's CDR3 is CASGSGGREQFF. The CDR3 DNA follows: TGTGCTAGTGGTTCAGGGGGCCGGGAGCAGTTCTTC.

The chain uses TRBV6-5 and TRBJ1-3; D remains ambiguous. Germline V gene data show CDR1 as MNHEY and CDR2 as SVGAGI. The V end lost 0 bases, the J end lost 0 bases, and 9 bases lay between the germline ends. The CDR3 is made up of 16 amino acids. The CDR3: CASSYSGGTSGNTIYF. In nucleotides, the CDR3 is TGTGCCAGCAGTTACTCTGGCGGAACCTCTGGAAACACCATATATTTT.